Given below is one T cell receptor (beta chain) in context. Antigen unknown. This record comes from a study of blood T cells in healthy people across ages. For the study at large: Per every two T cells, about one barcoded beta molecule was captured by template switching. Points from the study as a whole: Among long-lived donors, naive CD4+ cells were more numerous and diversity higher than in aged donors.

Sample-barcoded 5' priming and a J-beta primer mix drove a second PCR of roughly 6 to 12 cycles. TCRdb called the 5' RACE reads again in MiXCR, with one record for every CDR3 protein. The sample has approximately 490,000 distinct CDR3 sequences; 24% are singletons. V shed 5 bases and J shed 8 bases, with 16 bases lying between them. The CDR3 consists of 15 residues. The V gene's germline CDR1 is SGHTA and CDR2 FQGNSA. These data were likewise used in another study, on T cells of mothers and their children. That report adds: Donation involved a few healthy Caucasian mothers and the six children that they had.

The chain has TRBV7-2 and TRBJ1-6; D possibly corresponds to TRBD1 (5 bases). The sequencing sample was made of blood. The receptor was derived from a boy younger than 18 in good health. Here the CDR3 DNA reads TGTGCCAGCAGCCGGACTTCGAGGGACGATTCACCCCTCCACTTT. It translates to CASSRTSRDDSPLHF.